The 23 T cell receptor beta chains reported below all come from one sample, sequenced in a study of T cells after yellow fever vaccination. TCRdb re-derived calls from the 5' RACE reads in MiXCR, one entry per CDR3 protein. Counted here are under 400,000 distinct CDR3 sequences, 9.5% to 13% occurring once; the ten biggest clones make up 15% to 20%. The material sequenced was PBMCs, taken on the day of the first yellow fever vaccination. These receptors were collected from a young man who received the YFV17D yellow fever vaccine.

CDR3 bases: TGCAGCGTCTTGGGGGAAACTAACTATGGCTACACCTTC. Its translation: CSVLGETNYGYTF. The chain joins TRBV29-1 to TRBJ1-2; weak D call: TRBD1 (5 bases). In germline, CDR1 is SQVTM, CDR2 ANQGSEA. Trimming pared 6 bases from V and 0 bases from J, leaving 11 bases between. The CDR3 length is 13 residues. The variable domain in full, completed from reference TRBV29-1 and TRBJ1-2, reads SAVISQKPSRDICQRGTSLTIQCQVDSQVTMMFWYRQQPGQSLTLIATANQGSEATYESGFVIDKFPISRPNLTFSTLTVSNMSPEDSSIYLCSVLGETNYGYTFGSGTRLTVV.

This chain uses TRBV5-1 with TRBJ1-6, with a tentative D call TRBD1 (5 bases). CDR1 is SGHRS, CDR2 YFSETQ, per germline. Trimming removed 5 bases from V and 9 bases from J, with 18 bases in between. This CDR3 is 15 amino acids long. This chain's CDR3 is CASRSTGTAASPLHF. The CDR3 bases are TGCGCCAGCAGATCAACTGGGACCGCAGCTTCACCCCTCCACTTT.

This clonotype was counted many times. The rearrangement links TRBV7-8 to TRBJ2-7, with 8 bases fitting TRBD1. The CDR3 consists of 13 residues. CDR1 SGHVS and CDR2 FQNEAQ come from the germline V gene. J lost 6 bases, V lost 4 bases, and 5 bases had no gene match. DNA of the CDR3: TGTGCCAGCAGCTACCTGGACAGGGCCGAGCAGTACGTC. Translation gives CASSYLDRAEQYV.

The chain recombines TRBV6-2 or TRBV6-3 with TRBJ2-7; tentatively, D is TRBD1 or TRBD2 (5 bases each). The CDR3 totals 13 residues. Germline V gives CDR1 MNHEY, CDR2 SVGEGT. Trimming took 7 bases from V and 5 from J, leaving 15 bases between them. The CDR3 is CASISSGRDEQYF. Here the CDR3 DNA reads TGTGCCAGCATCAGCTCGGGGCGGGACGAGCAGTACTTC.

J is TRBJ1-1 and V is TRBV5-1; 12 bases align to TRBD1. The V gene end was trimmed by 5 bases and the J gene end by 5 bases; junction bases not matched to a gene: 7. Germline CDR1 is SGHRS and CDR2 is YFSETQ. The CDR3 is 15 residues long. CDR3 region: CASSGRDRGQTEAFF. The DNA of the CDR3 is TGCGCCAGCAGTGGCCGGGACAGGGGGCAAACTGAAGCTTTCTTT.

The chain recombines TRBV9 with TRBJ2-1, with TRBD2 matching 9 bases. The CDR3 contains 16 residues. Germline CDR1 SGDLS, CDR2 YYNGEE. J gave up 6 bases and V 4 bases, and 11 bases lay outside the gene matches. DNA of the CDR3: TGTGCCAGCAGCTCCTCGCGGGGGGGCTTCGGCAATGAGCAGTTCTTC. Translation: CASSSSRGGFGNEQFF.

This rearrangement joins TRBV5-1 to TRBJ2-6; 9 bases are shared with TRBD1. Germline CDR1 SGHRS, CDR2 YFSETQ. This CDR3 has 19 amino acids. Unmatched junction bases numbered 9, after V lost 0 bases and J lost 2 bases. The CDR3 protein is CASSLGQGVIFAGANVLTF. The CDR3 DNA is TGCGCCAGCAGCTTGGGACAGGGGGTGATATTCGCTGGGGCCAACGTCCTGACTTTC.

This clonotype has only a few counts. CDR3 bases: TGTGCCAGCAGCACTAGAGGTGGCGATGAGCAGTTCTTC. Translation gives CASSTRGGDEQFF. The V and J genes are TRBV12-3 or TRBV12-4 and TRBJ2-1; D may be TRBD2 (5 bases). The CDR3 consists of 13 residues. V lost 6 bases and J lost 8, with 14 bases in between.

This clonotype was counted a few times. The J gene is TRBJ2-1, the V gene TRBV7-2; no definite D call. V dropped 1 base and J dropped 12 bases, with 10 bases sitting between them. The CDR3 contains 12 residues. CDR1 and CDR2 from the germline V gene are SGHTA and FQGNSA. CDR3 sequence (DNA): TGTGCCAGCAGCTTAGATCATTCCTGGCAGTTCTTC. It is translated as CASSLDHSWQFF.

The rearrangement joins TRBV7-2 to TRBJ1-6, with D unclear. Trimming left V 5 bases short and J 0 bases short, with 8 bases between. This CDR3 is built from 15 residues. The V gene's germline CDR1 is SGHTA and CDR2 FQGNSA. The CDR3 DNA reads as TGTGCCAGCAGCCCTAGGGCCTCCTATAATTCACCCCTCCACTTT. This gives the protein CASSPRASYNSPLHF.

Written as DNA, the CDR3 is TGCGCCAGCAGCTTCGTACAGGGTCGCACAGATACGCAGTATTTT. Translated, it gives CASSFVQGRTDTQYF. The chain combines TRBV5-1 with TRBJ2-3; D perhaps matches TRBD1 (6 bases). Germline-derived CDR1 and CDR2 are SGHRS and YFSETQ. Trimming stripped 2 bases from V and 1 base from J, with 11 bases between. The CDR3 totals 15 residues.

This clonotype occurred a few times. The rearrangement uses TRBV5-4 and TRBJ2-3; the D is unclear. The CDR3 is 12 amino acids. The V and J ends lost 3 bases and 9 bases respectively, with 11 bases between them. CDR1 is SGHNT and CDR2 is YYREEE in the germline V gene (reference sequence). CDR3 nucleotides: TGTGCCAGCAGCTCTGACTGGCGGACGCAGTATTTT. Amino acids: CASSSDWRTQYF.

The chain has TRBV5-1 and TRBJ1-1; D gene ambiguous. The CDR3 covers 15 residues. V dropped 0 bases and J dropped 5 bases, with 14 bases sitting between them. In germline, CDR1 is SGHRS, CDR2 YFSETQ. CDR3 amino acids: CASSLASGRNTEAFF. The CDR3 coding sequence is TGCGCCAGCAGCTTGGCTTCAGGCCGGAATACTGAAGCTTTCTTT.

Ten or more counts support this clonotype. The V and J genes are TRBV11-3 and TRBJ2-1, with 8 bases that match TRBD2. After removal of 5 bases from V and 0 bases from J, the junction contained 6 bases not matched to a gene. This CDR3 is 16 amino acids long. The germline gives CDR1 SGHNT, CDR2 YENEEA. In nucleotides, the CDR3 is TGTGCCAGCAGCCCGGCCGGGACTAGCTCCTACAATGAGCAGTTCTTC. Amino acids: CASSPAGTSSYNEQFF.

The V call is TRBV27, the J call TRBJ2-3, with 7 bases fitting TRBD2. The CDR3 covers 16 residues. After removal of 3 bases from V and 1 base from J, the junction contained 7 bases not matched to a gene. Looked up from germline, CDR1 is MNHEY and CDR2 is SMNVEV (reference sequence). CDR3 region: CASSFPFSGGTDTQYF. In DNA, the CDR3 is TGTGCCAGCAGTTTCCCTTTCAGCGGGGGCACAGATACGCAGTATTTT.

The chain carries TRBV6-2 or TRBV6-3 and TRBJ2-7, with TRBD1 matching over 9 bases. This CDR3 is 17 amino acids long. The trim removed 2 bases at V and 9 bases at J, leaving 17 bases unmatched. Germline V gene data show CDR1 as MNHEY and CDR2 as SVGEGT. The CDR3 DNA reads TGTGCCAGCAGTTACCACCCCGGGACAGGGTTACTCGGGGTGCAGTACGTC. It specifies CASSYHPGTGLLGVQYV.

This clonotype was counted between two and nine times. The J gene is TRBJ2-7, the V gene TRBV7-2; 10 bases are shared with TRBD2. Germline CDR1 SGHTA, CDR2 FQGNSA. V lost 3 bases to trimming and J lost 2 bases; unmatched junction nucleotides: 4. The CDR3 sequence is 15 residues long. The DNA for the CDR3 is TGTGCCAGCAGCTTTAGCGGGGGGTCAACCTACGAGCAGTACTTC. It translates to CASSFSGGSTYEQYF.

CDR3 protein: CASSVSTGSYNEQFF. CDR3 coding DNA: TGTGCCAGCAGCGTCTCGACGGGGTCCTACAATGAGCAGTTCTTC. The V call is TRBV9, the J call TRBJ2-1, with D possibly TRBD2 on 5 matching bases. Germline V gene lookup returns CDR1 SGDLS and CDR2 YYNGEE. The CDR3 length is 15 residues. Between the trimmed V and J ends, which lost 2 bases and 1 base, there was a span of 10 bases.

The rearrangement uses TRBV6-5 and TRBJ1-2, with a weak D call TRBD1 (5 bases). With 3 bases removed from V and 0 bases from J, the gap between germline ends came to 17 bases. The CDR3 runs to 17 residues. CDR1 is MNHEY and CDR2 is SVGAGI in the germline V gene. The CDR3 loop is CASSYALGTGANYGYTF. In nucleotides, the CDR3 is TGTGCCAGCAGTTATGCTCTGGGGACGGGAGCTAACTATGGCTACACCTTC.

This clonotype was observed a few times. The chain employs TRBV4-1 and TRBJ2-2, with D uncertain. CDR3 length: 16 amino acids. Germline CDR1 reads MGHRA; CDR2 reads YSYEKL. Deletions cut 1 base from V and 4 bases from J, with 13 bases between. In nucleotides, the CDR3 is TGCGCCAGCAGCCAAGTAGGGCCAGCAACCACCGGGGAGCTGTTTTTT. Its protein is CASSQVGPATTGELFF.

This clonotype occurred many times. The V gene is TRBV7-2, the J gene TRBJ2-3; 9 bases are a match to TRBD1. Germline CDR1 is SGHTA and CDR2 is FQGNSA. This CDR3 contains 16 residues. Trimming took 1 base from V and 0 from J; bases not matched to a gene: 2. CDR3 DNA sequence: TGTGCCAGCAGCTTAGTCGGGACAGGGAGCACAGATACGCAGTATTTT. It yields the protein CASSLVGTGSTDTQYF.

The gene calls are TRBV5-1 and TRBJ2-6, with TRBD2 matching over 11 bases. The CDR3 consists of 18 residues. V was pared by 4 bases and J by 0 bases, with 6 bases of the junction left unmatched. CDR1 is SGHRS and CDR2 is YFSETQ in the germline V gene. The CDR3 DNA is TGCGCCAGCAGCCCCAGACTAGCGGGGAGCTCTGGGGCCAACGTCCTGACTTTC. It specifies CASSPRLAGSSGANVLTF.

Only a few counts were recorded for this clonotype. This sequence joins TRBV11-3 and TRBJ2-7; D ambiguous. CDR1 is SGHNT and CDR2 is YENEEA in the germline V gene. V was clipped by 0 bases and J by 10 bases, with 13 bases between them. The CDR3 covers 13 residues. The CDR3 reads CASSLEGRTAQYF. CDR3 bases: TGTGCCAGCAGCTTAGAAGGGCGCACCGCTCAGTACTTC. The full variable domain, in which reference TRBV11-3 and TRBJ2-7 provide the parts outside the CDR3, is EAGVVQSPRYKIIEKKQPVAFWCNPISGHNTLYWYLQNLGQGPELLIRYENEEAVDDSQLPKDRFSAERLKGVDSTLKIQPAELGDSAVYLCASSLEGRTAQYFGPGTRLTVT.